This T cell receptor (beta chain) comes out of a study of CD8+ T cells in alopecia areata. General study points: In patients, TCRs were shared less clearly than in mice, and HLA may possibly be involved. Relative to normal scalp, lesional scalp, especially alopecia totalis/universalis, showed higher clonality. Besides other cells, scalp samples also yield sequences of resident alphabeta T cells from normal skin.

This clone was detected only a few times. Antigen unknown. CDR3 length: 12 amino acids. In germline, CDR1 is SQVTM, CDR2 ANQGSEA. The sequencing template was cDNA reverse transcribed from extracted RNA. Sequencing was performed with immunoSEQ multiplex PCR; in TCRdb, only in-frame clones are kept and a portion is missing. This table has some 120,000 clones, about 50% appearing once. It was from alopecia areata patients that lesional scalp punch biopsies and peripheral blood were collected. The TCR comes from a human donor with alopecia areata. The V gene is TRBV29-1, the J gene TRBJ2-1; D is perhaps TRBD2 (6 bases). Sequencing used NKG2D-low CD8+ T cells sorted from blood. CDR3 residues: CSVPTGDNEQFF. The CDR3 DNA reads as TGCAGTGTACCCACGGGGGACAATGAGCAGTTCTTC.